This T cell receptor (beta chain) came from a study of T cells in Graves' hyperthyroidism and ophthalmopathy. General observations from the study: Ophthalmopathy, which appeared later, was predicted by the model a median approximately 6 months before onset.

Concerning this clonotype: Antigen: not known.

TCR beta CDR3 sequences were amplified from RNA transcripts. The TCR CDR3 was amplified in a first-round RT-PCR using the HTBI primer set. TCRdb re-derived calls from the multiplex PCR reads in MiXCR, one entry per CDR3 protein. The table includes around 250,000 distinct CDR3 sequences, roughly a quarter detected once. V shed 5 bases and J 7 bases; nucleotides not matched to a gene: 10. The CDR3 covers 15 residues. Per the germline V gene, CDR1 is MNHEY and CDR2 is SMNVEV (reference sequence). Sequenced: blood. V and J are TRBV27 and TRBJ2-7, with TRBD2 matching over 11 bases. This TCR was sampled from a woman in her forties with Graves' ophthalmopathy. This CDR3 is CASSTTGLAGYEQYF. CDR3 DNA: TGTGCCAGCAGTACCACCGGACTAGCGGGTTATGAGCAGTACTTC.